The present TCR beta chain was sequenced within a study of blood T cell repertoires in COVID-19. Study background: Sites in the United States, Italy and Spain provided acute and convalescent COVID-19 samples. From T cells, B-cell-depleted T cells, or PBMCs came the material, which was cDNA or gDNA.

Original processing notes: Cell counts per sample came from amplifying reference gene primers. This table comes from immunoSEQ multiplex PCR, and its TCRdb copy is limited to in-frame clones, with some not included. V and J calls and clone size are copied from that table; D and trimming were computed from the DNA. The sample carries 98,000 or so clones, 70% to 90% recorded once. Trimming took 2 bases from V and 5 from J; bases not matched to a gene: 9. The CDR3 covers 15 residues. Germline V gives CDR1 SGDLS, CDR2 YYNGEE. The specimen was peripheral blood. The receptor was isolated from a woman aged 60-75 years in a cohort sampled during active or convalescent COVID-19. This chain connects TRBV9 to TRBJ1-2, with 7 bases lining up with TRBD1. CDR3 region: CASSVGLDRAYGYTF. The CDR3 region has the DNA TGTGCCAGCAGCGTGGGACTCGACAGGGCATATGGCTACACCTTC.